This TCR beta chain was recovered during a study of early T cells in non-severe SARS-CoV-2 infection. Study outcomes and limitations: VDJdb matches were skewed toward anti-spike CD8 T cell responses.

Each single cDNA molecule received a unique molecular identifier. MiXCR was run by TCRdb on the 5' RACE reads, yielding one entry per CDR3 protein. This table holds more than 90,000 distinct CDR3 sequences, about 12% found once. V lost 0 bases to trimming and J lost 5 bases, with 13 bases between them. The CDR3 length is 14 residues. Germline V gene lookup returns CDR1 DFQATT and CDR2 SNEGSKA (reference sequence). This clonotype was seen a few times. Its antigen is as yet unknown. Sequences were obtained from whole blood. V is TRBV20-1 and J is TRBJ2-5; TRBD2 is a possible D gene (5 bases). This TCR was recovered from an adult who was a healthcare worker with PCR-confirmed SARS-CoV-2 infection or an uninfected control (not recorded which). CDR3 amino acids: CSARERLALETQYF. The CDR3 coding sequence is TGCAGTGCTAGAGAGCGGCTAGCTTTGGAGACCCAGTACTTC.